The clone carrying this TCR beta chain was counted only a few times. Random hexamers were used to reverse transcribe roughly 0.5 to 1 ug of RNA. TCRdb itself ran the immunoSEQ multiplex PCR reads through MiXCR, one entry per CDR3 protein. The top ten clones hold around 0.076% of a sample with roughly 200,000 distinct CDR3 sequences, around 95% of them seen once. The entry originates in a study of CD8 T cells in Susac syndrome. CD8+ and CD4+ T cells circulating in blood were sequenced for TCR beta. It was negative isolation that provided the CD8+ and CD4+ T cells, whereas TEMRA cells were enriched by FACS. This CDR3 is 13 amino acids long. With V trimmed by 5 bases and J by 1 base, 2 bases remained unmatched. Germline V gives CDR1 SQVTM, CDR2 ANQGSEA.

The chain employs TRBV29-1 and TRBJ2-3; 8 bases line up with TRBD2. Sequencing was carried out using CD4+ T cells from PBMCs. This clonotype was obtained from a human donor with multiple sclerosis. CDR3 sequence (DNA): TGCAGCGTTTCAGCGGGGGGCACAGATACGCAGTATTTT. Residues: CSVSAGGTDTQYF.